These 32 T cell receptor beta chains originate from one sample sequenced in a study of yellow fever vaccine responses in identical twins. One entry per CDR3 protein results from TCRdb running MiXCR on the RT-PCR reads. The table records 2,000 to 2,500 distinct CDR3 sequences, 82% of them present only once. Specimen: T cells from blood (PBMCs), unsorted or a sorted subset (not recorded which), collected before or after yellow fever vaccination (not recorded which). The receptor source for this set is a woman aged 18-35 years who received the yellow fever vaccine.

The rearrangement uses TRBV11-2 and TRBJ1-3; no clear D. The CDR3 is made up of 17 amino acids. V lost 0 bases and J 0 bases, leaving 12 bases between the germline ends. Germline CDR1 SGHAT, CDR2 FQNNGV. CDR3 nucleotides: TGTGCCAGCAGCTTAGAGGGATTCTCTGTCTCTGGAAACACCATATATTTT. This sequence encodes CASSLEGFSVSGNTIYF.

V is TRBV10-1 and J is TRBJ1-1, with D maybe TRBD1 (6 bases). Germline assignment: CDR1 WNHNN and CDR2 SYGVQD (reference sequence). The CDR3 runs to 14 residues. Between the trimmed V and J ends, which lost 6 bases and 1 base, there was a span of 12 bases. The chain's CDR3 is CASSPQTGNTEAFF. In nucleotides, the CDR3 is TGCGCCAGCAGCCCTCAGACAGGGAACACTGAAGCTTTCTTT.

This clonotype was seen a handful of times. The chain employs TRBV6-5 and TRBJ1-2, with a weak D call TRBD1 (5 bases). The V gene's germline CDR1 is MNHEY and CDR2 SVGAGI. V was pared by 0 bases and J by 2 bases, with 13 bases between. The CDR3 totals 16 residues. This CDR3 reads CASSYSPGRRNYGYTF. CDR3 bases: TGTGCCAGCAGTTACTCGCCAGGGAGACGCAACTATGGCTACACCTTC.

V is TRBV11-2 and J is TRBJ1-2; weak D call: TRBD1 (5 bases). Germline V gives CDR1 SGHAT, CDR2 FQNNGV. Trimming shortened V by 4 bases and J by 5 bases, and 17 bases separated the two germline ends. This CDR3 is built from 15 residues. CDR3 sequence: CASSSTRDAVYGYTF. DNA for the CDR3: TGTGCCAGCAGCTCCACCCGGGACGCAGTATATGGCTACACCTTC.

The rearrangement joins TRBV28 to TRBJ2-7; 12 bases map to TRBD1. The ends lost 4 bases at V and 6 bases at J; junction bases unmatched: 7. CDR3 size: 15 residues. Germline CDR1 is MDHEN and CDR2 is SYDVKM. The CDR3 bases are TGTGCCAGCAGTTCAACCGGGACAGGGGGCGGCGAGCAGTACTTC. Its protein product is CASSSTGTGGGEQYF. The full variable domain, its missing parts supplied by reference TRBV28 and TRBJ2-7, is DVKVTQSSRYLVKRTGEKVFLECVQDMDHENMFWYRQDPGLGLRLIYFSYDVKMKEKGDIPEGYSVSREKKERFSLILESASTNQTSMYLCASSSTGTGGGEQYFGPGTRLTVT.

The rearrangement uses TRBV4-1 and TRBJ2-7, with 8 bases aligning to TRBD1. The CDR3 consists of 16 residues. From germline, CDR1 is MGHRA and CDR2 YSYEKL. Losses at the gene ends were 1 base for V and 6 bases for J; bases not matched to a gene: 11. CDR3 in amino acids: CASSQVELDRVAEQYF. The CDR3 nucleotides read TGCGCCAGCAGCCAAGTTGAACTGGACAGGGTCGCCGAGCAGTACTTC.

The gene calls are TRBV7-8 and TRBJ1-1; 9 bases fit TRBD1. Germline CDR1 and CDR2: SGHVS and FQNEAQ. V was pared by 7 bases and J by 5 bases, with 8 bases of the junction left unmatched. The length of the CDR3 is 14 residues. This chain's CDR3 is CASTNRGPGTEAFF. The CDR3 coding sequence is TGTGCCAGCACAAACAGGGGGCCGGGGACTGAAGCTTTCTTT.

This chain joins TRBV6-1 and TRBJ1-6; D call uncertain. Trimming took off 6 bases at V and 0 bases at J, with 12 bases between the two ends. The CDR3 loop spans 16 amino acids. Germline V gives CDR1 MNHNS, CDR2 SASEGT. In DNA form, the CDR3 reads TGTGCCAGCAGGAAAGTGGGGAGCTCCTATAATTCACCCCTCCACTTT. Protein sequence: CASRKVGSSYNSPLHF.

This clonotype was found once. The V gene is TRBV27, the J gene TRBJ1-1; D remains unclear. CDR3 length equals 13 residues. Germline V gives CDR1 MNHEY, CDR2 SMNVEV (reference sequence). Trimming stripped 1 base from V and 5 bases from J, with 8 bases between. The CDR3: CASSLLGGTEAFF. CDR3 nucleotides: TGTGCCAGCAGTTTATTGGGAGGGACTGAAGCTTTCTTT.

The chain employs TRBV2 and TRBJ1-2; weak D call: TRBD1 (6 bases). Trimming shortened V by 6 bases and J by 7 bases, and 12 bases separated the two germline ends. CDR1 is SNHLY and CDR2 is FYNNEI in the germline V gene. This CDR3 is 12 amino acids long. The CDR3 protein is CASSRQAGGYTF. The DNA for the CDR3 is TGTGCCAGCAGCAGACAGGCCGGTGGCTACACCTTC. The full variable domain, with the rest looked up from reference TRBV2 and TRBJ1-2, is EPEVTQTPSHQVTQMGQEVILRCVPISNHLYFYWYRQILGQKVEFLVSFYNNEISEKSEIFDDQFSVERPDGSNFTLKIRSTKLEDSAMYFCASSRQAGGYTFGSGTRLTVV.

This clonotype was seen a single time. The rearrangement uses TRBV11-3 and TRBJ2-1, with TRBD2 identical over 7 bases. The V segment lost 2 bases and the J segment 7 bases; nucleotides outside the gene matches: 11. Germline CDR1 reads SGHNT; CDR2 reads YENEEA. The CDR3 extends over 16 amino acids. The CDR3 DNA is TGTGCCAGCAGCTTATCTGGGGCGGGAGATCAGAATGAGCAGTTCTTC. The encoded protein is CASSLSGAGDQNEQFF.

V is TRBV20-1 and J is TRBJ1-5; the D is unclear. Trimming left V 1 base short and J 4 bases short, with 8 bases between. The CDR3 is 13 amino acids. CDR1 DFQATT and CDR2 SNEGSKA come from the germline V gene (reference sequence). Here the CDR3 reads CSARVEPNQPQHF. In DNA, the CDR3 is TGCAGTGCTAGAGTGGAACCTAATCAGCCCCAGCATTTT.

The genes are TRBV12-3 or TRBV12-4 and TRBJ1-6; TRBD1 agrees at 8 bases. This CDR3 has 16 amino acids. Germline trimming cut 5 bases from V and 10 bases from J; bases unmatched to any gene: 13. CDR3 sequence (DNA): TGTGCCAGCAGTCCCTCAGCTTGGACAGGGTTATCACCCCTCCACTTT. Amino acids: CASSPSAWTGLSPLHF.

The CDR3 region is CASSLAGGPEKLFF. The CDR3 DNA is TGTGCCAGCAGCTTAGCGGGGGGCCCTGAAAAACTGTTTTTT. The chain joins TRBV7-6 to TRBJ1-4; maybe TRBD1 (6 bases). With 0 bases removed from V and 7 bases from J, the gap between germline ends came to 9 bases. The CDR3 is 14 residues long. Germline CDR1 and CDR2: SGHVS and FNYEAQ.

V usage is TRBV18 and J usage is TRBJ1-3; 7 nucleotides agree with TRBD1. There are 14 residues in the CDR3. Germline lookup yields CDR1 KGHSH and CDR2 LQKENI. V shed 5 bases, J shed 2 bases, and the junction held 3 bases outside the gene matches. The CDR3 DNA reads TGTGCCAGCTCAGCGGGGACAGCTGGAAACACCATATATTTT. Encoded protein: CASSAGTAGNTIYF.

This clonotype was seen more than once but under ten times. V and J are TRBV5-1 and TRBJ2-1, with a weak D call TRBD1 (6 bases). The ends were cut back, 0 bases at V and 5 bases at J, with 12 bases in the middle. CDR3 size: 15 residues. Looked up from germline, CDR1 is SGHRS and CDR2 is YFSETQ. CDR3 amino acids: CASSLALTGNNEQFF. The CDR3 coding sequence is TGCGCCAGCAGCTTGGCCCTTACAGGGAACAATGAGCAGTTCTTC.

CDR3 sequence reads: CASRSAGYETQYF. The CDR3 DNA reads TGTGCCAGCAGATCAGCGGGGTATGAGACCCAGTACTTC. The rearrangement joins TRBV6-1 to TRBJ2-5, with 7 bases that match TRBD2. Germline loops: CDR1 MNHNS, CDR2 SASEGT. J was trimmed by 5 bases and V by 6 bases; bases with no gene match: 6. This CDR3 region has 13 residues.

The rearrangement joins TRBV28 to TRBJ2-7, with D possibly TRBD1 on 6 matching bases. The germline gives CDR1 MDHEN, CDR2 SYDVKM. V shed 5 bases and J shed 7 bases, with 18 bases lying between them. The CDR3 is 14 residues long. In DNA form, the CDR3 reads TGTGCCAGCAGTGTACCCAGGGGAATGGGGGAGCAGTACGTC. It specifies CASSVPRGMGEQYV.

V is TRBV28 and J is TRBJ2-7, with D hard to call. In germline, CDR1 is MDHEN, CDR2 SYDVKM. The CDR3 is 16 amino acids. Trimming removed 3 bases from V and 0 bases from J, with 15 bases in between. Here the CDR3 DNA reads TGTGCCAGCAGTTTTGGAGTAGGGCTGAGCTCCTACGAGCAGTACTTC. It yields the protein CASSFGVGLSSYEQYF.

In DNA form, the CDR3 reads TGTGCCAGCACTACAGGTGGTAGTGGCTACACCTTC. Translated, it gives CASTTGGSGYTF. This chain connects TRBV12-3 or TRBV12-4 to TRBJ1-2; TRBD1 is a possible D gene (5 bases). The CDR3 consists of 12 residues. Trimming left V 7 bases short and J 7 bases short, with 13 bases between.

V gene TRBV28 combines with J gene TRBJ2-5; weak D call: TRBD2 (6 bases). V lost 5 bases to trimming and J lost 2 bases, with 12 bases between them. The germline CDR1 and CDR2 sequences are MDHEN and SYDVKM. This CDR3 region has 14 residues. DNA for the CDR3: TGTGCCAGCAGTGCCAGGAGGGTTCAAGAGACCCAGTACTTC. This translates into CASSARRVQETQYF.

This clonotype was detected only a few times. The chain couples TRBV6-5 to TRBJ1-2; the D gene is possibly TRBD1 (5 bases). Trimming took 2 bases from V and 1 from J, leaving 8 bases between them. The CDR3 runs to 14 residues. From germline, CDR1 is MNHEY and CDR2 SVGAGI. This CDR3 is CASSYTGGNYGYTF. The DNA of the CDR3 is TGTGCCAGCAGTTACACCGGGGGTAACTATGGCTACACCTTC.

This sequence joins TRBV2 and TRBJ2-1, with D tentatively TRBD1 (5 bases). Germline loops: CDR1 SNHLY, CDR2 FYNNEI. The V and J ends lost 4 bases and 2 bases respectively, with 9 bases between them. This CDR3 is 14 amino acids long. Here the CDR3 reads CASSGAGPYNEQFF. In DNA, the CDR3 is TGTGCCAGCAGTGGCGCAGGGCCCTACAATGAGCAGTTCTTC.

The CDR3 nucleotides read TGCAGTGCTCCCCCGGAAAGGCCAGCAGAAAACACCATATATTTT. Translated: CSAPPERPAENTIYF. V is TRBV20-1 and J is TRBJ1-3; no definite D call. The germline V and J ends were trimmed by 5 bases and 6 bases, with 20 bases remaining between them. The CDR3 is 15 amino acids. Germline assignment: CDR1 DFQATT and CDR2 SNEGSKA (reference sequence).

This sequence joins TRBV24-1 and TRBJ2-1, with D unresolved. This CDR3 is built from 13 residues. V was pared by 1 base and J by 2 bases, with 2 bases between. Germline CDR1 KGHDR, CDR2 SFDVKD. CDR3 in DNA: TGTGCCACCAGTGATTTAACCTACAATGAGCAGTTCTTC. This translates into CATSDLTYNEQFF.

The chain employs TRBV27 and TRBJ2-3, with no clear D. The length of the CDR3 is 12 residues. Per the germline V gene, CDR1 is MNHEY and CDR2 is SMNVEV (reference sequence). Trimming took off 5 bases at V and 0 bases at J, with 3 bases between the two ends. Here the CDR3 DNA reads TGTGCCAGCAGTCCAAGCACAGATACGCAGTATTTT. It codes for CASSPSTDTQYF.

The V and J genes are TRBV3-1 and TRBJ2-1; no clear D. The CDR3 is made up of 12 amino acids. Germline-derived CDR1 and CDR2 are LGHDT and YNNKEL (reference sequence). Trimming removed 4 bases from V and 5 bases from J, with 6 bases in between. The CDR3 DNA follows: TGTGCCAGCAGCCCAGAAAACAATGAGCAGTTCTTC. It is translated as CASSPENNEQFF.

The chain recombines TRBV5-1 with TRBJ2-7; the D gene is possibly TRBD1 (6 bases). This CDR3 comprises 15 residues. Germline V gene lookup returns CDR1 SGHRS and CDR2 YFSETQ. Trimming shortened V by 5 bases and J by 0 bases, and 15 bases separated the two germline ends. Here the CDR3 DNA reads TGCGCCAGCAGGATTAACAGGGCAAGCTCCTACGAGCAGTACTTC. Amino acid sequence: CASRINRASSYEQYF.

The V call is TRBV6-4, the J call TRBJ2-3; possibly TRBD1 or TRBD2 for D (5 bases each). This CDR3 is 18 amino acids long. The germline V gene has CDR1 MRHNA and CDR2 SNTAGT. Trimming shortened V by 0 bases and J by 2 bases, and 18 bases separated the two germline ends. CDR3 nucleotide sequence: TGTGCCAGCAGTGACTCGTTGCGGGCTAACAGGCACACAGATACGCAGTATTTT. This gives the protein CASSDSLRANRHTDTQYF.

This sequence joins TRBV29-1 and TRBJ2-3; the D call may be TRBD1 or TRBD2 (5 bases each). V gave up 1 base and J gave up 6 bases, with 11 bases separating them. Germline V gene lookup returns CDR1 SQVTM and CDR2 ANQGSEA. This CDR3 comprises 13 residues. CDR3 nucleotide sequence: TGCAGCGTTGAAGGCTATGGGACGGATACGCAGTATTTT. Protein sequence: CSVEGYGTDTQYF.

The genes are TRBV6-1 and TRBJ1-2; possible D gene TRBD1, 6 bases. Germline V gene data show CDR1 as MNHNS and CDR2 as SASEGT. With 5 bases removed from V and 8 bases from J, the gap between germline ends came to 12 bases. This CDR3 is 12 amino acids long. Written as DNA, the CDR3 is TGTGCCAGCAGTACCCACAGGGACGGCTACACCTTC. It specifies CASSTHRDGYTF.

This clonotype was detected only a few times. The genes are TRBV5-1 and TRBJ2-1; D is unresolved. V was shortened by 1 base and J by 0 bases, with 8 bases between the two germline ends. CDR1 and CDR2 from the germline V gene are SGHRS and YFSETQ. The CDR3 runs 15 residues. The CDR3 sequence: CASSLSASSYNEQFF. In DNA, the CDR3 is TGCGCCAGCAGCTTGTCGGCGTCCTCCTACAATGAGCAGTTCTTC. Supplemented by reference TRBV5-1 and TRBJ2-1, the full variable domain reads KAGVTQTPRYLIKTRGQQVTLSCSPISGHRSVSWYQQTPGQGLQFLFEYFSETQRNKGNFPGRFSGRQFSNSRSEMNVSTLELGDSALYLCASSLSASSYNEQFFGPGTRLTVL.